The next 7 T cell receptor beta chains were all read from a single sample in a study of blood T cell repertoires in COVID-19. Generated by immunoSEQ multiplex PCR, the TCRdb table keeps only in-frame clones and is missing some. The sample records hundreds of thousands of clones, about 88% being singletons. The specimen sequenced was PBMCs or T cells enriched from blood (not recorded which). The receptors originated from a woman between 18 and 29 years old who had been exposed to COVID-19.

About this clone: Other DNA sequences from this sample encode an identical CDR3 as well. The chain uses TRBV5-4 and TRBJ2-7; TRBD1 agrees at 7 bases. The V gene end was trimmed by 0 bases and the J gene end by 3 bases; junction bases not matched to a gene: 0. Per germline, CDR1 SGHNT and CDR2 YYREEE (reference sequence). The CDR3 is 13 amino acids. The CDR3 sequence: CASSLDRGYEQYF. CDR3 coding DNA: TGTGCCAGCAGCTTGGACAGGGGCTACGAGCAGTACTTC.

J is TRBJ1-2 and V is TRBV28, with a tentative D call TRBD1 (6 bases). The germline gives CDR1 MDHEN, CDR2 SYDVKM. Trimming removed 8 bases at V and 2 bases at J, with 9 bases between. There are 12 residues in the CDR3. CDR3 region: CASGGANYGYTF. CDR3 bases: TGTGCCAGCGGGGGCGCAAACTATGGCTACACCTTC.

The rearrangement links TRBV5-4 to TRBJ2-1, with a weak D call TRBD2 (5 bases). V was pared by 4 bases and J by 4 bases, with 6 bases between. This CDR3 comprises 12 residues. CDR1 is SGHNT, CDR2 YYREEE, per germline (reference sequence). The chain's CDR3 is CASSPGYNEQFF. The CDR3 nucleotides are TGTGCCAGCAGCCCGGGGTACAATGAGCAGTTCTTC.

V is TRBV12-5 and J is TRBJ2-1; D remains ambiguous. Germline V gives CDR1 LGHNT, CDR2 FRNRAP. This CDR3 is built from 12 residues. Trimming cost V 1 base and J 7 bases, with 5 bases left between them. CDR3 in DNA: TGTGCTAGTGGTTTGGCCCATAATGAGCAGTTCTTC. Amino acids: CASGLAHNEQFF.

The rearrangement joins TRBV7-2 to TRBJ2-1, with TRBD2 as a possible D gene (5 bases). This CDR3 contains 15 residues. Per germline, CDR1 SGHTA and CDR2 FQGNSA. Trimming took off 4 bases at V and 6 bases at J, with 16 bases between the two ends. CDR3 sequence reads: CASSSQLGQGNEQFF. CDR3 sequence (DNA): TGTGCCAGCAGCTCGCAACTAGGCCAAGGCAATGAGCAGTTCTTC.

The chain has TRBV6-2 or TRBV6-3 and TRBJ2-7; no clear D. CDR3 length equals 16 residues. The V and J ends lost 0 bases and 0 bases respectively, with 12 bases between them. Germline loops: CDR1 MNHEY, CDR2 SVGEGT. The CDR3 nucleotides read TGTGCCAGCAGTTACTCGAGATCAGGCATCTCCTACGAGCAGTACTTC. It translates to CASSYSRSGISYEQYF.

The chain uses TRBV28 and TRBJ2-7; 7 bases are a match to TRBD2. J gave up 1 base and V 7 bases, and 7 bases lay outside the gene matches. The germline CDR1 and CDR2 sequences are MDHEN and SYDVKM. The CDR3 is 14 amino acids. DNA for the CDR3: TGTGCCAGCATGGGGAGGGATCCTTCCTACGAGCAGTACTTC. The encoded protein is CASMGRDPSYEQYF. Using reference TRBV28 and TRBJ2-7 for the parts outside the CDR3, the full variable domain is DVKVTQSSRYLVKRTGEKVFLECVQDMDHENMFWYRQDPGLGLRLIYFSYDVKMKEKGDIPEGYSVSREKKERFSLILESASTNQTSMYLCASMGRDPSYEQYFGPGTRLTVT.